This is a list of T cell receptor beta chains from one sample in a study of early T cells in non-severe SARS-CoV-2 infection. MiXCR was run by TCRdb on the 5' RACE reads, yielding one entry per CDR3 protein. The table includes about 60,000 distinct CDR3 sequences, 4.5% to 7% detected once. Sequencing was carried out using whole blood. The source is an adult who was a healthcare worker with PCR-confirmed SARS-CoV-2 infection or an uninfected control (not recorded which). CDR3s include the opening cysteine and the closing phenylalanine or tryptophan. The D gene is left open where the match is weak. Size is omitted from some rows. Given values are once, few, many or a class for expanded clones.

cdr3_aa: CASSEVLARIQETQYF
cdr3_nt: TGTGCCAGCAGTGAAGTTCTAGCGAGAATCCAAGAGACCCAGTACTTC
d_call: .
j_call: TRBJ2-5
clone_size: few
v_call: TRBV6-1

cdr3_aa: CAISESVLTGELFF
cdr3_nt: TGTGCCATCAGTGAGTCAGTGTTGACCGGGGAGCTGTTTTTT
d_call: .
j_call: TRBJ2-2
clone_size: many
v_call: TRBV10-3

cdr3_aa: CASSISGTEVFPSTDTQYF
cdr3_nt: TGTGCCAGCAGCATATCCGGGACTGAGGTGTTTCCCAGCACAGATACGCAGTATTTT
d_call: .
j_call: TRBJ2-3
clone_size: few
v_call: TRBV13

cdr3_aa: CASSLGMAPHEQYF
cdr3_nt: TGTGCCAGCAGCTTAGGTATGGCCCCCCACGAGCAGTACTTC
d_call: .
j_call: TRBJ2-7
clone_size: many
v_call: TRBV11-2

cdr3_aa: CASSYSLRGSYNSPLHF
cdr3_nt: TGTGCCAGCAGTTACTCACTACGAGGCTCCTATAATTCACCCCTCCACTTT
d_call: .
j_call: TRBJ1-6
clone_size: .
v_call: TRBV6-5

cdr3_aa: CASSYSESPDEQFF
cdr3_nt: TGTGCCAGCAGTTACTCGGAGAGCCCCGATGAGCAGTTCTTC
d_call: .
j_call: TRBJ2-1
clone_size: many
v_call: TRBV6-5

cdr3_aa: CASSFGSNTEAFF
cdr3_nt: TGTGCCAGCAGTTTCGGGAGCAACACTGAAGCTTTCTTT
d_call: .
j_call: TRBJ1-1
clone_size: .
v_call: TRBV6-5

cdr3_aa: CSASLTVQETQYF
cdr3_nt: TGCAGTGCTAGCCTGACAGTACAAGAGACCCAGTACTTC
d_call: .
j_call: TRBJ2-5
clone_size: many
v_call: TRBV20-1

cdr3_aa: CSVEAQPNTEAFF
cdr3_nt: TGCAGCGTTGAAGCGCAGCCGAACACTGAAGCTTTCTTT
d_call: .
j_call: TRBJ1-1
clone_size: many
v_call: TRBV29-1

cdr3_aa: CASSLGLVEEQYF
cdr3_nt: TGCGCCAGCAGCTTGGGACTAGTCGAGGAGCAGTACTTC
d_call: .
j_call: TRBJ2-7
clone_size: many
v_call: TRBV5-1

cdr3_aa: CASRPGQANYGYTF
cdr3_nt: TGCGCCAGCAGGCCTGGACAGGCTAACTATGGCTACACCTTC
d_call: TRBD1
j_call: TRBJ1-2
clone_size: .
v_call: TRBV5-1

cdr3_aa: CASSDQDTVHSNQPQHF
cdr3_nt: TGTGCCAGCAGTGATCAAGATACAGTTCATAGCAATCAGCCCCAGCATTTT
d_call: .
j_call: TRBJ1-5
clone_size: many
v_call: TRBV6-2/TRBV6-3

cdr3_aa: CASSQLINSPLHF
cdr3_nt: TGTGCCAGCAGCCAACTAATCAATTCACCCCTCCACTTT
d_call: .
j_call: TRBJ1-6
clone_size: many
v_call: TRBV14

cdr3_aa: CASSIRRLAGEHNEQFF
cdr3_nt: TGTGCCAGTAGTATTCGGCGACTAGCGGGAGAGCACAATGAGCAGTTCTTC
d_call: TRBD2
j_call: TRBJ2-1
clone_size: .
v_call: TRBV19

cdr3_aa: CAVSGTGAGELFF
cdr3_nt: TGTGCCGTCTCCGGGACAGGGGCCGGGGAGCTGTTTTTT
d_call: TRBD1
j_call: TRBJ2-2
clone_size: many
v_call: TRBV27

cdr3_aa: CSAGTGAAVTQYF
cdr3_nt: TGCAGCGCCGGGACAGGAGCCGCAGTTACGCAGTATTTT
d_call: TRBD1
j_call: TRBJ2-3
clone_size: once
v_call: TRBV29-1

cdr3_aa: CASSQDLGYEQYF
cdr3_nt: TGTGCCAGCAGCCAAGATCTTGGCTACGAGCAGTACTTC
d_call: .
j_call: TRBJ2-7
clone_size: .
v_call: TRBV4-2

cdr3_aa: CASSWTSGRSESGANVLTF
cdr3_nt: TGTGCCAGCAGCTGGACTAGCGGGAGATCGGAGTCTGGGGCCAACGTCCTGACTTTC
d_call: TRBD2
j_call: TRBJ2-6
clone_size: many
v_call: TRBV7-8

cdr3_aa: CASSQATSSWGEQYF
cdr3_nt: TGTGCCAGCAGCCAAGCCACTTCTAGCTGGGGCGAGCAGTACTTC
d_call: .
j_call: TRBJ2-7
clone_size: many
v_call: TRBV4-2

cdr3_aa: CASSQRAGDPYYGYTF
cdr3_nt: TGCGCCAGCAGCCAACGGGCAGGGGACCCGTACTATGGCTACACCTTC
d_call: .
j_call: TRBJ1-2
clone_size: many
v_call: TRBV4-3

cdr3_aa: CASSHDRNTGELFF
cdr3_nt: TGTGCCAGCAGCCATGACAGGAACACCGGGGAGCTGTTTTTT
d_call: .
j_call: TRBJ2-2
clone_size: many
v_call: TRBV2

cdr3_aa: CASSSLMGLKGDEQFF
cdr3_nt: TGTGCCAGCAGCTCGTTGATGGGCCTAAAGGGGGATGAGCAGTTCTTC
d_call: .
j_call: TRBJ2-1
clone_size: .
v_call: TRBV7-9

cdr3_aa: CASKAGAAGNTIYF
cdr3_nt: TGTGCCTCCAAGGCCGGGGCAGCTGGAAACACCATATATTTT
d_call: .
j_call: TRBJ1-3
clone_size: many
v_call: TRBV30

cdr3_aa: CASSSRAVGELFF
cdr3_nt: TGTGCCAGCAGTTCAAGGGCTGTCGGGGAGCTGTTTTTT
d_call: .
j_call: TRBJ2-2
clone_size: few
v_call: TRBV6-2/TRBV6-3

cdr3_aa: CASTAFRMGSPLHF
cdr3_nt: TGTGCCAGCACCGCATTTAGGATGGGTTCACCCCTCCACTTT
d_call: .
j_call: TRBJ1-6
clone_size: many
v_call: TRBV7-2

cdr3_aa: CAWTGSSYEQYF
cdr3_nt: TGTGCCTGGACCGGTAGCTCCTACGAGCAGTACTTC
d_call: .
j_call: TRBJ2-7
clone_size: many
v_call: TRBV30

cdr3_aa: CASSPISGSVNEQFF
cdr3_nt: TGTGCCAGCTCACCGATAAGCGGGAGTGTGAATGAGCAGTTCTTC
d_call: TRBD2
j_call: TRBJ2-1
clone_size: many
v_call: TRBV18

cdr3_aa: CASSTTLDKNIQYF
cdr3_nt: TGTGCCAGCAGTACCACTCTAGACAAAAACATTCAGTACTTC
d_call: .
j_call: TRBJ2-4
clone_size: few
v_call: TRBV6-2/TRBV6-3

cdr3_aa: CASSQDWSSYYGYTF
cdr3_nt: TGCGCCAGCAGCCAAGACTGGAGTAGTTACTATGGCTACACCTTC
d_call: .
j_call: TRBJ1-2
clone_size: many
v_call: TRBV4-1

cdr3_aa: CSAAARGLGNEQFF
cdr3_nt: TGCAGCGCTGCGGCCCGGGGACTAGGGAATGAGCAGTTCTTC
d_call: TRBD2
j_call: TRBJ2-1
clone_size: many
v_call: TRBV29-1

cdr3_aa: CASSLTSGRGKDTQYF
cdr3_nt: TGTGCCAGCAGTTTGACTAGCGGGAGAGGTAAAGATACGCAGTATTTT
d_call: TRBD2
j_call: TRBJ2-3
clone_size: many
v_call: TRBV6-4

cdr3_aa: CSAILAGARSYNEQFF
cdr3_nt: TGCAGTGCAATACTAGCGGGGGCCCGCTCCTACAATGAGCAGTTCTTC
d_call: TRBD2
j_call: TRBJ2-1
clone_size: many
v_call: TRBV20-1

cdr3_aa: CASSSLGGASEQFF
cdr3_nt: TGTGCCAGCAGCTCTCTTGGGGGGGCCTCTGAGCAGTTCTTC
d_call: .
j_call: TRBJ2-1
clone_size: .
v_call: TRBV7-9